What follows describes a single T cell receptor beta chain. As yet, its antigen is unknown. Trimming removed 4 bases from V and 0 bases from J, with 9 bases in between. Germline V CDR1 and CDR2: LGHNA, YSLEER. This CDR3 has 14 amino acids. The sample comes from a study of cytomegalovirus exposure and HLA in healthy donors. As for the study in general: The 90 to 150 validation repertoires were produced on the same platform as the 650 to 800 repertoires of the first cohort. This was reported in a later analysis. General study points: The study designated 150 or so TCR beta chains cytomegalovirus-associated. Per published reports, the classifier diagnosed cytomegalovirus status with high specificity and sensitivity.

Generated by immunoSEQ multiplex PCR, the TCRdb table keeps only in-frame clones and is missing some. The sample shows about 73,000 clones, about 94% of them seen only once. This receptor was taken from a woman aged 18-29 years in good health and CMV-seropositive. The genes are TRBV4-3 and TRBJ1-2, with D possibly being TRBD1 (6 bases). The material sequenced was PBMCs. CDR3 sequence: CASSPDRANYGYTF. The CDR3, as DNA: TGCGCCAGCAGCCCGGACAGAGCTAACTATGGCTACACCTTC.